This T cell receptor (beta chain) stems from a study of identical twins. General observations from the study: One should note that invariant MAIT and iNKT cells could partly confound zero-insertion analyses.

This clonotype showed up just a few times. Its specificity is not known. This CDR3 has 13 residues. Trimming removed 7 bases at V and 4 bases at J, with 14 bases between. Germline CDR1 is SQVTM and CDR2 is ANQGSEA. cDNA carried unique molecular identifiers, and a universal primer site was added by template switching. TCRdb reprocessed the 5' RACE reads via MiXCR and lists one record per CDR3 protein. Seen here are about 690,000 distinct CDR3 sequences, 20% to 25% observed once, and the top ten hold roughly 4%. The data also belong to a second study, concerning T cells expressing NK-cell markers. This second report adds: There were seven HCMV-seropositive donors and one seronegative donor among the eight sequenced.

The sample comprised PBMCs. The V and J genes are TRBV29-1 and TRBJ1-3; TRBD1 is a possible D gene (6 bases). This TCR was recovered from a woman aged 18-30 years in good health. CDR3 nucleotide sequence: TGCAGCGCACAGGGTCTGAAGGGAAACACCATATATTTT. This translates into CSAQGLKGNTIYF.